The 10 T cell receptor beta chains in this list originate from one sample, sequenced in a study of T cells in Graves' hyperthyroidism and ophthalmopathy. Amplification targeted TCR beta CDR3 regions from RNA transcripts. The study used the HTBI primer set for a first-round RT-PCR of the TCR CDR3. TCRdb processed the multiplex PCR reads anew with MiXCR; each CDR3 protein has one entry. The sample gives more than 500,000 distinct CDR3 sequences, roughly 15% of which show up once; approximately 4.3% is in the top ten. Sequencing used blood. The receptors stem from a woman aged 40 to 50 with Graves' ophthalmopathy.

In this sample, this clonotype turned up many times. CDR3: CASSSTVSLAGESSGELFF. The CDR3 DNA follows: TGTGCCAGCAGTTCTACCGTCTCCCTAGCGGGAGAGTCGTCCGGGGAGCTGTTTTTT. This sequence joins TRBV28 and TRBJ2-2, with 10 positions matching TRBD2. The CDR3 is 19 residues long. V dropped 4 bases and J dropped 6; count of bases not matched to a gene: 17. Germline CDR1 is MDHEN and CDR2 is SYDVKM.

This clonotype has ten or more counts. The chain is built from TRBV9 and TRBJ1-2, with 7 bases aligning to TRBD1. Germline V gene lookup returns CDR1 SGDLS and CDR2 YYNGEE. With 4 bases clipped from V and 8 bases from J, the junction kept 17 bases outside the gene matches. This CDR3 region has 16 residues. This chain's CDR3 is CASSSNRDRDTTGYTF. CDR3 DNA sequence: TGTGCCAGCAGCTCAAACCGGGACAGAGATACCACGGGCTACACCTTC.

The chain recombines TRBV7-9 with TRBJ1-1; possible D gene TRBD1, 5 bases. V gave up 1 base and J gave up 6 bases, with 12 bases separating them. Looked up from germline, CDR1 is SEHNR and CDR2 is FQNEAQ (reference sequence). The CDR3 extends over 14 amino acids. The CDR3: CASSLVEGMAEAFF. As DNA, the CDR3 is TGTGCCAGCAGCTTAGTCGAGGGGATGGCTGAAGCTTTCTTT.

This clonotype was observed at least ten times. J is TRBJ1-3 and V is TRBV9; 8 bases are a match to TRBD1. Trimming at V came to 0 bases and at J to 2 bases, leaving 1 base not matched to a gene. The germline gives CDR1 SGDLS, CDR2 YYNGEE. This CDR3 is built from 15 residues. Written as DNA, the CDR3 is TGTGCCAGCAGCGTAGGGGGACAGGCTGGAAACACCATATATTTT. Protein product: CASSVGGQAGNTIYF. The full variable domain, with the rest looked up from reference TRBV9 and TRBJ1-3, is DSGVTQTPKHLITATGQRVTLRCSPRSGDLSVYWYQQSLDQGLQFLIQYYNGEERAKGNILERFSAQQFPDLHSELNLSSLELGDSALYFCASSVGGQAGNTIYFGEGSWLTVV.

This clonotype was counted between two and nine times. J is TRBJ2-7 and V is TRBV7-2; tentatively, D is TRBD1 (5 bases). The CDR3 contains 15 residues. V was pared by 2 bases and J by 2 bases, with 13 bases between. Per germline, CDR1 SGHTA and CDR2 FQGNSA. CDR3 sequence (DNA): TGTGCCAGCAGCTTAAGGCGGACAATTCCCTACGAGCAGTACTTC. Residues: CASSLRRTIPYEQYF.

The chain couples TRBV7-9 to TRBJ1-2; D might be TRBD1 (5 bases). This CDR3 contains 12 residues. V lost 4 bases and J 9 bases, leaving 12 bases between the germline ends. Germline CDR1 SEHNR, CDR2 FQNEAQ (reference sequence). The CDR3, as DNA: TGTGCCAGCAGCTACGGGACGGGTAGCTACACCTTC. The encoded protein is CASSYGTGSYTF.

Worth noting for this clonotype: Since a much larger clone is just one base distant, this may be a read error. V and J are TRBV6-2 or TRBV6-3 and TRBJ1-1; tentative D call: TRBD1 (5 bases). CDR1 is MNHEY and CDR2 is SVGEGT in the germline V gene. The CDR3 contains 14 residues. The DNA of the CDR3 is TGTGCCGGCAGCCGACAGCTAATGAACACTGAAGCTTTCTTT. This translates into CAGSRQLMNTEAFF.

As concerns this clonotype: An end of the junction differs from the germline gene, which may be a read error. V is TRBV3-1 and J is TRBJ2-7; possible D gene TRBD2, 6 bases. Germline CDR1 reads LGHDT; CDR2 reads YNNKEL (reference sequence). The CDR3 covers 12 residues. The CDR3 spells CASSQGLLAPNF. In DNA, the CDR3 is TGTGCCAGCAGCCAAGGCCTGCTAGCGCCCAACTTC.

This clonotype was seen ten or more times. The chain carries TRBV6-1 and TRBJ2-7, with D possibly being TRBD1 (6 bases). CDR3 length: 13 amino acids. Germline assignment: CDR1 MNHNS and CDR2 SASEGT. Deletions cut 6 bases from V and 7 bases from J, with 16 bases between. The DNA of the CDR3 is TGTGCCAGCAGGCGACAGGAGGTGGAGGAGCAGTACTTC. As protein: CASRRQEVEEQYF.

Many counts were recorded for this clonotype. The chain links TRBV6-1 to TRBJ2-4, with TRBD1 as a possible D gene (6 bases). V lost 6 bases and J 4 bases, leaving 25 bases between the germline ends. The CDR3 sequence is 18 residues long. Germline CDR1 is MNHNS and CDR2 is SASEGT. The CDR3 DNA reads TGTGCCAGCAGCGACAAAAAACGAGGGGGTGTTGCAAAAAACATTCAGTACTTC. Protein sequence: CASSDKKRGGVAKNIQYF.